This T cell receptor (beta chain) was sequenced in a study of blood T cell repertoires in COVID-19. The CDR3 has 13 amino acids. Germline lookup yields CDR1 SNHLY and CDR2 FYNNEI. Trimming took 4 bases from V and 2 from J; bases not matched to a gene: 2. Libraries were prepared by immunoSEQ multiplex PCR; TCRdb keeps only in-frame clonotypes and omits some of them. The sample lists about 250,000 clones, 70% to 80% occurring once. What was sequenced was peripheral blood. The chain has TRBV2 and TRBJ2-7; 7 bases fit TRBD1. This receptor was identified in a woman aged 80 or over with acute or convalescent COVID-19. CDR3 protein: CASSGQGAYEQYF. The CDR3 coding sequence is TGTGCCAGCAGTGGGCAGGGGGCCTACGAGCAGTACTTC.